This note documents a single T cell receptor beta chain sequence. Its antigen is unidentified. Compared with germline, one end of the junction differs, possibly owing to a read error. This sample stems from a study of T cells in Graves' hyperthyroidism and ophthalmopathy. Findings of the study overall: Within blood appeared most thyroid clonotypes that had expanded above 0.001. Ophthalmopathy, which appeared later, was predicted by the model a median around 6 months before onset.

The CDR3 contains 16 residues. CDR1 and CDR2 (germline): LNHNV, YYDKDF (reference sequence). Amplified TCR beta CDR3 regions derived from RNA transcripts. Using the HTBI primer set, a first-round RT-PCR was run on the TCR CDR3. TCRdb re-called the multiplex PCR reads through MiXCR, storing one row per CDR3 protein. The sample includes a few hundred thousand distinct CDR3 sequences, approximately 44% of them seen just once. This receptor was taken from a woman between 18 and 30 years old with Graves' hyperthyroidism. V gene TRBV15 combines with J gene TRBJ2-6; D is ambiguous. Input material: peripheral blood or thyroid tissue (not recorded which). The chain's CDR3 is CATSRVEGWAPNTEAF. CDR3 nucleotides: TGTGCCACCAGCAGAGTAGAAGGGTGGGCACCGAACACTGAAGCTTTC.